These T cell receptor beta chains were read from a single sample in a study of cytomegalovirus exposure and HLA in healthy donors. Method: immunoSEQ multiplex PCR; TCRdb's copy keeps in-frame clones and lacks some. This sample's clone table lists some 110,000 clones. The sequenced sample was PBMCs. All receptors come from a man in his forties in good health and CMV-seropositive. Each CDR3 is given with its conserved first and last residue. A D gene is named only where the DNA matches it firmly.

J	V	D	CDR3	DNA
TRBJ1-5	TRBV19	.	CASSYGGTRLNQPQHF	TGTGCCAGTAGTTATGGGGGCACACGGCTCAATCAGCCCCAGCATTTT
TRBJ2-4	TRBV5-8	.	CASSLNPVLAKNIQYF	TGTGCCAGCAGCCTGAACCCCGTACTAGCCAAAAACATTCAGTACTTC
TRBJ1-5	TRBV18	.	CASSVDNSNQPQHF	TGTGCCAGCTCAGTCGACAATAGCAATCAGCCCCAGCATTTT
TRBJ2-7	TRBV5-5	.	CASSSTEVSDEQYF	TGTGCCAGCAGCTCGACAGAGGTGTCGGACGAGCAGTACTTC
TRBJ2-5	TRBV7-9	TRBD1	CASSPPTGEGAETQYF	TGTGCCAGCAGTCCACCGACAGGGGAAGGGGCAGAGACCCAGTACTTC
TRBJ1-2	TRBV5-6	.	CASSQFGSPNYGYTF	TGTGCCAGCAGCCAGTTCGGGAGCCCTAACTATGGCTACACCTTC
TRBJ1-2	TRBV28	.	CASSPGIYTGYTF	TGTGCCAGCAGTCCAGGAATCTATACTGGCTACACCTTC
TRBJ1-3	TRBV6-5	.	CASSAGFIAGNTIYF	TGTGCCAGCTCGGCAGGGTTTATCGCTGGAAACACCATATATTTT
TRBJ1-1	TRBV5-1	.	CASSLGEGGAFF	TGCGCCAGCAGCTTGGGAGAGGGAGGTGCTTTCTTT
TRBJ2-2	TRBV10-3	.	CAISEVSGRLALNTGELFF	TGTGCCATCAGTGAAGTTAGTGGTAGGCTAGCGCTAAACACCGGGGAGCTGTTTTTT
TRBJ2-3	TRBV27	.	CASSLITSTDTQYF	TGTGCCAGCAGTTTAATCACTAGCACAGATACGCAGTATTTT
TRBJ2-1	TRBV30	TRBD2	CAWSMTLAGGLSLF	TGTGCCTGGAGTATGACATTAGCGGGAGGCCTCTCACTCTTC
TRBJ2-7	TRBV28	TRBD1	CASSSLGQGSYEQYF	TGTGCCAGCAGCTCCCTGGGACAGGGAAGCTACGAGCAGTACTTC
TRBJ1-2	TRBV5-1	.	CASSLQLNYGYTF	TGCGCCAGCAGCTTGCAATTGAACTATGGCTACACCTTC
TRBJ1-1	TRBV19	TRBD1	CASSIRTGRTEAFF	TGTGCCAGTAGTATTCGGACAGGGCGAACTGAAGCTTTCTTT
TRBJ1-1	TRBV5-1	TRBD1	CASSLDGTDNTEAFF	TGCGCCAGCAGCTTGGATGGGACAGATAACACTGAAGCTTTCTTT
TRBJ2-7	TRBV5-1	TRBD2	CASSFMSSGFYEQYF	TGCGCCAGCAGTTTTATGTCTAGCGGGTTCTACGAGCAGTACTTC
TRBJ2-5	TRBV4-1	TRBD1	CASSLQQGETQYF	TGCGCCAGCAGCCTACAACAGGGGGAGACCCAGTACTTC
TRBJ2-2	TRBV5-1	TRBD2	CASSQLAGETGELFF	TGCGCCAGCAGCCAACTAGCGGGAGAGACCGGGGAGCTGTTTTTT
TRBJ2-1	TRBV28	TRBD2	CASSFGRESYNEQFF	TGTGCCAGCAGTTTCGGGCGGGAGTCATACAATGAGCAGTTCTTC
TRBJ1-1	TRBV19	TRBD1	CASSTFRGPNTEAFF	TGTGCCAGTAGTACTTTCAGGGGGCCGAACACTGAAGCTTTCTTT
TRBJ2-2	TRBV7-9	TRBD1	CASSLWPQGANTGELFF	TGTGCCAGCAGCTTATGGCCACAGGGGGCAAACACCGGGGAGCTGTTTTTT
TRBJ2-5	TRBV2	.	CAINVGLQALETQYF	TGTGCCATCAACGTAGGACTCCAAGCGTTGGAGACCCAGTACTTC
TRBJ2-3	TRBV11-2	TRBD2	CASSLDWGATSGDTQYF	TGTGCCAGCAGCTTAGATTGGGGGGCCACTAGCGGGGATACGCAGTATTTT
TRBJ2-5	TRBV12-5	.	CASAGGMGETQYF	TGTGCTAGTGCTGGCGGGATGGGTGAGACCCAGTACTTC
TRBJ2-3	TRBV28	.	CASSLFSDTQYF	TGTGCCAGCAGTTTATTCTCAGATACGCAGTATTTT
TRBJ2-1	TRBV19	.	CASSIDLLSRSSEQFF	TGTGCCAGTAGTATAGATCTCCTATCCCGGAGTAGTGAGCAGTTCTTC
TRBJ1-2	TRBV20-1	.	CSAVESYGYTF	TGCAGTGCTGTAGAGAGCTATGGCTACACCTTC
TRBJ2-3	TRBV13	TRBD2	CASLFWGLGTDTQYF	TGTGCCAGCTTGTTTTGGGGACTAGGAACAGATACGCAGTATTTT
TRBJ2-7	TRBV18	.	CASSPSRVQAYEQYF	TGTGCCAGCTCTCCGTCCCGGGTCCAAGCCTACGAGCAGTACTTC